These 27 T cell receptor beta chains were sequenced from one sample in a study of post-analysis software for immune sequencing data. Study observations and caveats: Elevated frequency relative to controls characterized roughly 5 TRBV segments in patients, TRBV5-6, TRBV5-1 and TRBV20-1 among them.

These receptors have no known antigen. TCR beta libraries were prepared from cDNA with unique molecular identifiers. TCRdb analysed the PCR reads with MiXCR anew, one entry per CDR3 protein. The sample records roughly 600,000 distinct CDR3 sequences, roughly 40% being singletons. The material sequenced was blood. These receptors originate from a girl aged 5-17 years with multiple sclerosis.

The sample holds one count of this clonotype. This chain joins TRBV20-1 and TRBJ2-7, with 7 bases identical to TRBD2. V lost 4 bases to trimming and J lost 2 bases; unmatched junction nucleotides: 2. Germline V gene data show CDR1 as DFQATT and CDR2 as SNEGSKA (reference sequence). The CDR3 runs to 12 residues. The CDR3 region is CSAKLATYEQYF. The CDR3, as DNA: TGCAGTGCTAAACTAGCGACCTACGAGCAGTACTTC.

The DNA of the CDR3 is TGTGCCAGCTCACCATCGCGCGTAGGGGGCGCCGGCACCTACGAGCAGTACTTC. Residues: CASSPSRVGGAGTYEQYF. The V gene is TRBV18, the J gene TRBJ2-7; 7 nucleotides line up with TRBD1. V lost 2 bases and J lost 2; bases outside the gene matches: 15. The V gene's germline CDR1 is KGHSH and CDR2 LQKENI. The CDR3 extends over 18 amino acids.

This clonotype was detected a few times. The junction differs from germline at one of its ends, possibly a read error. The genes are TRBV5-4 and TRBJ2-2; D tentatively reads TRBD1 or TRBD2 (5 bases each). Germline assignment: CDR1 SGHNT and CDR2 YYREEE (reference sequence). This CDR3 is built from 15 residues. The CDR3 nucleotides read TGTGCCAGCAGCTTTGGCGAGGACAACACCGGGGAGTTGTTTTTT. Translated, it gives CASSFGEDNTGELFF.

This chain links TRBV11-2 with TRBJ2-3, with D perhaps being TRBD1 or TRBD2 (5 bases each). CDR1 and CDR2 (germline): SGHAT, FQNNGV. CDR3 length: 14 residues. The germline V and J ends were trimmed by 5 bases and 3 bases, with 12 bases remaining between them. CDR3 DNA: TGTGCCAGCAGCACCGGGACGGTAACAGATACGCAGTATTTT. It is translated as CASSTGTVTDTQYF.

In its sample, this clonotype was seen a few times. The genes are TRBV4-1 and TRBJ1-1; 7 positions agree with TRBD1. CDR3 length: 15 amino acids. Germline assignment: CDR1 MGHRA and CDR2 YSYEKL. With V trimmed by 3 bases and J by 11 bases, 15 bases remained unmatched. The CDR3 DNA reads TGCGCCAGCAGCCATGAAGGGGGGGATACAGGGGACGCTTTCTTT. This encodes CASSHEGGDTGDAFF.

The CDR3 coding sequence is TGTGCCAGCAGCTTGGGACGGACCAGCACAGATACGCAGTATTTT. This translates into CASSLGRTSTDTQYF. V is TRBV5-6 and J is TRBJ2-3, with D unresolved. Germline V lookup: CDR1 SGHDT, CDR2 YYEEEE. The CDR3 has 15 residues. V was cut by 0 bases and J by 0 bases, with 8 bases left in between.

This clonotype showed up just a few times. CDR3 DNA sequence: TGTGCCTGGAGTAAAGCGGAAGAGCAGTACTTC. Protein: CAWSKAEEQYF. The V gene is TRBV30, the J gene TRBJ2-7, with a possible D match to TRBD2 (5 bases). Per the germline V gene, CDR1 is GTSNPN and CDR2 is SVGIG (reference sequence). The CDR3 runs 11 residues. Trimming took 2 bases from V and 7 from J, leaving 9 bases between them.

There are a few counts of this clonotype. The V gene is TRBV12-3 or TRBV12-4, the J gene TRBJ2-1, with 10 bases aligning to TRBD2. V lost 6 bases to trimming and J lost 3 bases; unmatched junction nucleotides: 5. CDR3 size: 15 residues. The CDR3 nucleotides read TGTGCCAGCAGCCTAGCGGGGGTGAGCTACAATGAGCAGTTCTTC. Its translation: CASSLAGVSYNEQFF.

The genes are TRBV15 and TRBJ2-5; D is ambiguous. There are 13 residues in the CDR3. The ends were cut back, 2 bases at V and 4 bases at J, with 8 bases in the middle. Germline V CDR1 and CDR2: LNHNV, YYDKDF (reference sequence). CDR3 bases: TGTGCCACCAGCAGAACGGTGGGAGAGACCCAGTACTTC. The encoded protein is CATSRTVGETQYF. Complete variable domain (other parts from reference TRBV15 and TRBJ2-5): DAMVIQNPRYQVTQFGKPVTLSCSQTLNHNVMYWYQQKSSQAPKLLFHYYDKDFNNEADTPDNFQSRRPNTSFCFLDIRSPGLGDTAMYLCATSRTVGETQYFGPGTRLLVL.

V is TRBV27 and J is TRBJ2-7, with D uncertain. The CDR3 covers 13 residues. CDR1 and CDR2 from the germline V gene are MNHEY and SMNVEV (reference sequence). Trimming stripped 3 bases from V and 0 bases from J, with 6 bases between. CDR3 sequence: CASSFSRSYEQYF. The CDR3 DNA follows: TGTGCCAGCAGTTTCTCTCGCTCCTACGAGCAGTACTTC.

The chain couples TRBV7-9 to TRBJ2-4; 7 nucleotides align to TRBD1. Trimming took 5 bases from V and 1 from J; bases not matched to a gene: 8. Germline V gene sequence: CDR1 SEHNR, CDR2 FQNEAQ (reference sequence). The CDR3 is 16 amino acids. This CDR3 reads CASSIPSTGAKNIQYF. The DNA for the CDR3 is TGTGCCAGCAGCATACCATCGACAGGGGCCAAAAACATTCAGTACTTC.

This clonotype was seen a few times. The chain is built from TRBV6-4 and TRBJ1-1, with 8 bases aligning to TRBD1. Trimming took 6 bases from V and 0 from J; bases not matched to a gene: 9. Germline CDR1 MRHNA, CDR2 SNTAGT. The CDR3 totals 16 residues. The DNA for the CDR3 is TGTGCCAGCAGCCCGGGACAGGAGACCCTGAACACTGAAGCTTTCTTT. As protein: CASSPGQETLNTEAFF.

This chain links TRBV12-3 or TRBV12-4 with TRBJ1-5; 12 nucleotides line up with TRBD1. The CDR3 runs to 19 residues. J gave up 0 bases and V 6 bases, and 12 bases lay outside the gene matches. The CDR3 reads CASSPTWDRGRISNQPQHF. The CDR3 DNA follows: TGTGCCAGCAGCCCTACGTGGGACAGGGGGCGGATTAGCAATCAGCCCCAGCATTTT.

Only one count was recorded for this clonotype. The V and J genes are TRBV7-8 and TRBJ2-7; weak D call: TRBD1 (5 bases). V lost 1 base and J lost 1, with 14 bases in between. CDR1 and CDR2 (germline): SGHVS, FQNEAQ. The CDR3 runs 16 residues. The CDR3 reads CASSLVIWGGSYEQYF. The CDR3 region has the DNA TGTGCCAGCAGCTTAGTGATTTGGGGCGGATCCTACGAGCAGTACTTC. Using reference TRBV7-8 and TRBJ2-7 for the parts outside the CDR3, the full variable domain is GAGVSQSPRYKVAKRGQDVALRCDPISGHVSLFWYQQALGQGPEFLTYFQNEAQLDKSGLPSDRFFAERPEGSVSTLKIQRTQQEDSAVYLCASSLVIWGGSYEQYFGPGTRLTVT.

This clonotype was seen a few times. V usage is TRBV5-1 and J usage is TRBJ2-4; TRBD1 or TRBD2 may be the D gene (5 bases each). The better agreement between TRBJ2-7 and the DNA end casts doubt on the J call. The germline gives CDR1 SGHRS, CDR2 YFSETQ. The CDR3 is 16 amino acids. CDR3 in amino acids: CASSLAGTPIGYEQYF. Here the CDR3 DNA reads TGCGCCAGCAGCTTGGCCGGGACCCCAATCGGATACGAGCAGTACTTC.

Only a few counts were recorded for this clonotype. This chain joins TRBV20-1 and TRBJ2-7; TRBD2 matches 13 bases. Looked up from germline, CDR1 is DFQATT and CDR2 is SNEGSKA (reference sequence). Trimming at V came to 6 bases and at J to 4 bases, leaving 6 bases not matched to a gene. The CDR3 loop spans 14 amino acids. The CDR3 nucleotides are TGCAGTGCGTCGGGACTAGCGGGGAAGTACGAGCAGTACTTC. It translates to CSASGLAGKYEQYF.

The chain is built from TRBV20-1 and TRBJ2-4, with 8 positions matching TRBD1. The better agreement between TRBJ2-7 and the DNA end casts doubt on the J call. The germline CDR1 and CDR2 sequences are DFQATT and SNEGSKA (reference sequence). This CDR3 region has 14 residues. In nucleotides, the CDR3 is TGCAGTGCAAGGAACAGGGGGATCACCTACGAGCAGTACTTC. This gives the protein CSARNRGITYEQYF.

This chain joins TRBV6-5 and TRBJ1-4; D possibly corresponds to TRBD1 (5 bases). The CDR3 is 14 amino acids. Trimming removed 6 bases from V and 10 bases from J, with 18 bases in between. CDR1 and CDR2 (germline): MNHEY, SVGAGI. The CDR3 here is CASRNPGGEGKLFF. The CDR3 DNA reads as TGTGCCAGCAGGAACCCTGGGGGGGAGGGAAAACTGTTTTTT.

V gene TRBV18 combines with J gene TRBJ1-4; the D gene is possibly TRBD1 (5 bases). V lost 6 bases and J lost 7, with 15 bases in between. This CDR3 is 14 amino acids long. Per the germline V gene, CDR1 is KGHSH and CDR2 is LQKENI. Written as DNA, the CDR3 is TGTGCCAGCTCCCGCAGGGAGGGTGGTGAAAAACTGTTTTTT. Translation: CASSRREGGEKLFF.

This clonotype was picked up a small number of times. The junction does not match germline at one end; this may be a read error. The rearrangement links TRBV29-1 to TRBJ2-7, with a weak D call TRBD1 (5 bases). This CDR3 has 11 residues. The V gene's germline CDR1 is SQVTM and CDR2 ANQGSEA. CDR3 DNA: TGCAGCGTACAGGTCTTCAACGAGCTGTACTTC. Translation gives CSVQVFNELYF.

This clonotype was seen a few times. The rearrangement joins TRBV12-3 or TRBV12-4 to TRBJ1-2, with D unresolved. The CDR3 sequence is 14 residues long. V shed 7 bases and J shed 4 bases, with 16 bases lying between them. As DNA, the CDR3 is TGTGCCAGCACCTCGGCCAGTTTAGCCTATGGCTACACCTTC. Amino acids: CASTSASLAYGYTF.

The V gene is TRBV19, the J gene TRBJ1-5, with a tentative D call TRBD1 (5 bases). The CDR3 is 16 residues long. CDR1 and CDR2 from the germline V gene are LNHDA and SQIVND (reference sequence). Trimming pared 6 bases from V and 0 bases from J, leaving 15 bases between. The CDR3 here is CASRSMWGDSNQPQHF. In nucleotides, the CDR3 is TGTGCCAGTAGATCCATGTGGGGGGATAGCAATCAGCCCCAGCATTTT. Based on the CDR3 plus reference TRBV19 and TRBJ1-5, the full variable domain is DGGITQSPKYLFRKEGQNVTLSCEQNLNHDAMYWYRQDPGQGLRLIYYSQIVNDFQKGDIAEGYSVSREKKESFPLTVTSAQKNPTAFYLCASRSMWGDSNQPQHFGDGTRLSIL.

This clonotype was detected only a few times. This chain connects TRBV5-1 to TRBJ2-3; D is undetermined. V was clipped by 0 bases and J by 4 bases, with 9 bases between them. The CDR3 sequence is 14 residues long. Germline V gives CDR1 SGHRS, CDR2 YFSETQ. The CDR3 DNA follows: TGCGCCAGCAGCTTGGACATAGGGTCAGATACGCAGTATTTT. Protein sequence: CASSLDIGSDTQYF.

The chain carries TRBV7-2 and TRBJ2-3; the match to TRBD2 covers 8 bases. J lost 8 bases, V lost 7 bases, and 11 bases had no gene match. The CDR3 spans 14 residues. Germline V lookup: CDR1 SGHTA, CDR2 FQGNSA. The CDR3 loop reads CASNRGSGRSTQYF. CDR3 sequence (DNA): TGTGCCAGCAACCGAGGGAGCGGGAGAAGTACGCAGTATTTT.

The chain uses TRBV7-8 and TRBJ2-3, with 11 positions matching TRBD2. This CDR3 comprises 15 residues. Germline-derived CDR1 and CDR2 are SGHVS and FQNEAQ. V trimming: 7 bases; J trimming: 6 bases; junction bases outside the gene matches: 9. The CDR3 bases are TGTGCCAGCAACCCCCTAGCGGGGGGAGTGGATACGCAGTATTTT. This encodes CASNPLAGGVDTQYF. The complete variable domain, with remaining parts taken from reference TRBV7-8 and TRBJ2-3, reads GAGVSQSPRYKVAKRGQDVALRCDPISGHVSLFWYQQALGQGPEFLTYFQNEAQLDKSGLPSDRFFAERPEGSVSTLKIQRTQQEDSAVYLCASNPLAGGVDTQYFGPGTRLTVL.

This clonotype has a handful of counts. CDR3 DNA sequence: TGTGCCAGCAGCCCGATGGGGATAAATGAAAAACTGTTTTTT. This translates into CASSPMGINEKLFF. The V call is TRBV6-5, the J call TRBJ1-4; D unclear. Trimming took 6 bases from V and 5 from J, leaving 13 bases between them. This CDR3 region has 14 residues. Per the germline V gene, CDR1 is MNHEY and CDR2 is SVGAGI.

This chain joins TRBV11-2 and TRBJ2-1; TRBD2 matches at 12 bases. Germline-derived CDR1 and CDR2 are SGHAT and FQNNGV. V shed 4 bases, J shed 4 bases, and the junction held 5 bases outside the gene matches. The CDR3 has 16 residues. CDR3 bases: TGTGCCAGCAGCTCCGGACTAGCGGGGACATACAATGAGCAGTTCTTC. It specifies CASSSGLAGTYNEQFF.